This TCR beta chain was found in a study of T cells after yellow fever vaccination. Background on the study: SMART-Seq v4 Ultra Low Input served to prepare low-cell-number fractions.

CDR1 and CDR2 from the germline V gene are SGHVS and FNYEAQ. The CDR3 runs to 15 residues. V lost 1 base and J lost 6, with 16 bases in between. Study-wide results and limits: Some clonotypes, a small share, were shared between CD4 and CD8 compartments. It was the secondary response that reached its peak faster, day 5 versus 15, but it was weaker.

There are many counts of this clonotype. The antigen remains unidentified. The authors made TCR cDNA by 5'RACE template switching, adding a universal primer site and UMIs. TCRdb analysed the 5' RACE reads with MiXCR anew, one entry per CDR3 protein. The table includes some 130,000 distinct CDR3 sequences, 5% to 7.5% detected once. The gene calls are TRBV7-6 and TRBJ2-7; D might be TRBD2 (5 bases). The sequence derives from a man aged 25-45 years who received the YFV17D yellow fever vaccine. Sequenced material: CD4+ T cells sorted from PBMCs, taken 10 days after the yellow fever booster vaccination. CDR3 nucleotides: TGTGCCAGCAGCTTAGAGACTACCGCCGATTTCGAGCAGTACTTC. Protein: CASSLETTADFEQYF.